The 20 T cell receptor beta chains below all came from one sample that was sequenced in a study of control samples from healthy donors and cancer patients. Some clones are missing from TCRdb's copy, which holds only in-frame ones; the method was immunoSEQ multiplex PCR. This table holds over 100,000 clones, around 88% found once. The sequencing sample was made of blood. Every receptor here comes from a middle-aged man in good health.

The rearrangement joins TRBV28 to TRBJ2-2; D remains unclear. Germline CDR1 is MDHEN and CDR2 is SYDVKM. The CDR3 length is 16 residues. Trimming shortened V by 2 bases and J by 3 bases, and 13 bases separated the two germline ends. The CDR3 loop is CASSLRVGSYTGELFF. The CDR3 coding sequence is TGTGCCAGCAGTTTAAGGGTGGGCAGTTACACCGGGGAGCTGTTTTTT.

This clone showed up just a few times. This rearrangement joins TRBV2 to TRBJ2-3, with 8 positions matching TRBD2. There are 15 residues in the CDR3. The germline V gene encodes CDR1 SNHLY and CDR2 FYNNEI. V lost 6 bases to trimming and J lost 5 bases; unmatched junction nucleotides: 10. The CDR3 loop is CASRALGGAGDTQYF. DNA for the CDR3: TGTGCCAGCAGAGCTCTCGGGGGGGCAGGAGATACGCAGTATTTT.

The chain is built from TRBV24-1 and TRBJ2-3; possible D gene TRBD1, 5 bases. The ends were cut back, 10 bases at V and 2 bases at J, with 9 bases in the middle. In germline, CDR1 is KGHDR, CDR2 SFDVKD. CDR3 length: 12 residues. This CDR3 is CATGASTDTQYF. The DNA for the CDR3 is TGTGCCACAGGGGCTTCCACAGATACGCAGTATTTT.

The V and J genes are TRBV21-1 and TRBJ1-1; whether TRBD1, the table's D call, matches the DNA was not checked. TRBV21-1 is described as a pseudogene. This CDR3 spans 15 amino acids. DNA for the CDR3: TGTGCCAGCAGCAAATTAGGCCAGGGGAACACTGAAGCTTTCTTT. It yields the protein CASSKLGQGNTEAFF.

This clone was seen a few times. The chain links TRBV29-1 to TRBJ1-1; D remains unclear. There are 14 residues in the CDR3. Between the trimmed V and J ends, which lost 5 bases and 1 base, there was a span of 14 bases. Germline assignment: CDR1 SQVTM and CDR2 ANQGSEA. The CDR3 bases are TGCAGCGTTCTTAGAGGGAACAAGAACACTGAAGCTTTCTTT. As protein: CSVLRGNKNTEAFF.

In DNA form, the CDR3 reads TGTGCCAGCAGCTTAGGCGGCAGGGGGGACACTGAAGCTTTCTTT. Protein product: CASSLGGRGDTEAFF. V and J are TRBV11-3 and TRBJ1-1; 7 bases are a match to TRBD1. J gave up 3 bases and V 1 base, and 5 bases lay outside the gene matches. Germline V gene sequence: CDR1 SGHNT, CDR2 YENEEA. The CDR3 length is 15 residues. The full variable domain, rest sourced from reference TRBV11-3 and TRBJ1-1, is EAGVVQSPRYKIIEKKQPVAFWCNPISGHNTLYWYLQNLGQGPELLIRYENEEAVDDSQLPKDRFSAERLKGVDSTLKIQPAELGDSAVYLCASSLGGRGDTEAFFGQGTRLTVV.

This rearrangement joins TRBV30 to TRBJ2-5, with TRBD1 identical over 8 bases. V lost 0 bases and J lost 4; bases outside the gene matches: 10. This CDR3 has 16 residues. Germline assignment: CDR1 GTSNPN and CDR2 SVGIG (reference sequence). The CDR3 loop reads CAWSVERQGRIETQYF. The CDR3 region has the DNA TGTGCCTGGAGTGTAGAACGACAGGGGAGGATAGAGACCCAGTACTTC. Using reference TRBV30 and TRBJ2-5 for the parts outside the CDR3, the full variable domain is SQTIHQWPATLVQPVGSPLSLECTVEGTSNPNLYWYRQAAGRGLQLLFYSVGIGQISSEVPQNLSASRPQDRQFILSSKKLLLSDSGFYLCAWSVERQGRIETQYFGPGTRLLVL.

A few counts support this clone. This chain uses TRBV7-2 with TRBJ2-4, with D tentatively TRBD2 (5 bases). From germline, CDR1 is SGHTA and CDR2 FQGNSA. The CDR3 is 15 residues long. The V and J ends lost 5 bases and 3 bases respectively, with 14 bases between them. As DNA, the CDR3 is TGTGCCAGCAGCCCGGGGAACATTAACAAAAACATTCAGTACTTC. Amino acids: CASSPGNINKNIQYF.

The rearrangement joins TRBV19 to TRBJ1-4, with 8 bases aligning to TRBD1. The V segment lost 4 bases and the J segment 8 bases; nucleotides outside the gene matches: 3. The CDR3 sequence is 13 residues long. Germline V gene data show CDR1 as LNHDA and CDR2 as SQIVND (reference sequence). CDR3 DNA: TGTGCCAGTAGTAACAACAGGGGGGAAAAACTGTTTTTT. Translation: CASSNNRGEKLFF.

V and J are TRBV25-1 and TRBJ2-7; the match to TRBD1 covers 8 bases. CDR1 and CDR2 (germline): MGHDK, SYGVNS. V lost 5 bases, J lost 3 bases, and 3 bases stayed unmatched. This CDR3 spans 13 amino acids. The DNA of the CDR3 is TGTGCCAGCAGTCAAGGACAGGGCTACGAGCAGTACTTC. It codes for CASSQGQGYEQYF.

A few counts support this clone. Here the CDR3 DNA reads TGTGCCACCAGCCGGTTCTTGGGGGTCCTCACTGAAGCTTTCTTT. Translation gives CATSRFLGVLTEAFF. The V call is TRBV15, the J call TRBJ1-1, with D possibly being TRBD1 (5 bases). The V gene lost 5 bases and the J gene lost 4 bases, with 17 bases spanning the gap. The germline CDR1 and CDR2 sequences are LNHNV and YYDKDF (reference sequence). The CDR3 runs to 15 residues.

The genes are TRBV7-3 and TRBJ2-7, with 9 bases identical to TRBD1. The CDR3 totals 15 residues. Unmatched junction bases numbered 6, after V lost 3 bases and J lost 3 bases. Germline V gene sequence: CDR1 SGHTA, CDR2 FQGTGA. CDR3: CASSLTGQGIYEQYF. The CDR3 DNA reads as TGTGCCAGCAGCTTGACGGGACAGGGTATCTACGAGCAGTACTTC.

The chain couples TRBV2 to TRBJ2-7; tentatively, D is TRBD2 (7 bases). V lost 6 bases, J lost 6 bases, and 18 bases lay in between. CDR1 SNHLY and CDR2 FYNNEI come from the germline V gene. This CDR3 has 14 amino acids. In nucleotides, the CDR3 is TGTGCCAGCAGAGAGGGGGGGCCTTTCCGCGAGCAGTACTTC. This encodes CASREGGPFREQYF.

This chain connects TRBV30 to TRBJ1-2, with D perhaps TRBD1 (5 bases). The CDR3 totals 13 residues. Between the trimmed V and J ends, which lost 0 bases and 7 bases, there was a span of 12 bases. Germline V CDR1 and CDR2: GTSNPN, SVGIG (reference sequence). CDR3 in DNA: TGTGCCTGGAGTGTACTGTCAGGGACTGGCTACACCTTC. Translating it yields CAWSVLSGTGYTF. The complete variable domain, with remaining parts taken from reference TRBV30 and TRBJ1-2, reads SQTIHQWPATLVQPVGSPLSLECTVEGTSNPNLYWYRQAAGRGLQLLFYSVGIGQISSEVPQNLSASRPQDRQFILSSKKLLLSDSGFYLCAWSVLSGTGYTFGSGTRLTVV.

V and J are TRBV6-2 or TRBV6-3 and TRBJ2-1, with D maybe TRBD1 (6 bases). The CDR3 loop spans 15 amino acids. The V end was cut by 5 bases, the J end by 2 bases, with 13 bases between. Germline loops: CDR1 MNHEY, CDR2 SVGEGT. CDR3 loop: CASSITQGPYNEQFF. As DNA, the CDR3 is TGTGCCAGCAGTATTACACAGGGACCCTACAATGAGCAGTTCTTC.

This sequence joins TRBV24-1 and TRBJ2-7, with TRBD1 matching 11 bases. J lost 2 bases, V lost 2 bases, and 10 bases had no gene match. The CDR3 contains 18 residues. CDR1 and CDR2 (germline): KGHDR, SFDVKD. The DNA for the CDR3 is TGTGCCACCAGTGATTCACGAACGGACAGGGGGCGGACCTACGAGCAGTACTTC. This gives the protein CATSDSRTDRGRTYEQYF.

This chain joins TRBV5-1 and TRBJ2-3; 11 bases line up with TRBD2. The germline CDR1 and CDR2 sequences are SGHRS and YFSETQ. V lost 0 bases to trimming and J lost 2 bases; unmatched junction nucleotides: 5. The CDR3 is 17 residues long. CDR3 in amino acids: CASSLGLAGGFTDTQYF. The CDR3 DNA sequence: TGCGCCAGCAGCTTGGGCCTAGCGGGGGGCTTCACAGATACGCAGTATTTT.

The chain is built from TRBV2 and TRBJ1-5, with 10 bases lining up with TRBD1. The germline CDR1 and CDR2 sequences are SNHLY and FYNNEI. The CDR3 has 16 residues. J was trimmed by 6 bases and V by 5 bases; bases with no gene match: 10. The chain's CDR3 is CASSNRQGARVQPQHF. The CDR3 region has the DNA TGTGCCAGCAGTAATCGACAGGGGGCGCGGGTTCAGCCCCAGCATTTT.

A few counts support this clone. This chain connects TRBV7-3 to TRBJ1-2, with 12 bases lining up with TRBD1. The junction had 7 bases not matched to a gene; V was cut back by 6 bases and J by 8 bases. The CDR3 has 14 amino acids. Germline values: CDR1 SGHTA, CDR2 FQGTGA. CDR3 amino acids: CASRSGTGGSGYTF. Written as DNA, the CDR3 is TGTGCCAGCAGGTCCGGGACAGGGGGCTCCGGCTACACCTTC.

The chain employs TRBV3-1 (or the pseudogene TRBV3-2) and TRBJ2-7; D not resolved. The germline CDR1 and CDR2 sequences are LGHDT and YNNKEL (reference sequence). The CDR3 runs 14 residues. V lost 2 bases and J lost 5, with 13 bases in between. CDR3 nucleotides: TGTGCCAGCAGCCAATACAAGGTTCGGGACGAGCAGTACTTC. Translating it yields CASSQYKVRDEQYF.